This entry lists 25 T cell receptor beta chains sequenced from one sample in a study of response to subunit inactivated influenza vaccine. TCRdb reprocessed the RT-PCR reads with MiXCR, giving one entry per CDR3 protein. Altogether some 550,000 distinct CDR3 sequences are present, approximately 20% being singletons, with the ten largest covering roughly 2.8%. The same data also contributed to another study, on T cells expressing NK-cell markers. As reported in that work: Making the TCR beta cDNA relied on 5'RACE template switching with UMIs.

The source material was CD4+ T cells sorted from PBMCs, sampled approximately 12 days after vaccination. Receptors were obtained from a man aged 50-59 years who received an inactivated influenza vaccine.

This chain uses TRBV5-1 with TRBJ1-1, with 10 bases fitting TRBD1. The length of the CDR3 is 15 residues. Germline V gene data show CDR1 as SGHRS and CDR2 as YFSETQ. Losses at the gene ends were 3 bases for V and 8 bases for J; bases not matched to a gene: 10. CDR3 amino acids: CASSSTGQGRREAFF. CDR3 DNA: TGCGCCAGCAGCTCGACGGGACAGGGGAGGAGGGAAGCTTTCTTT.

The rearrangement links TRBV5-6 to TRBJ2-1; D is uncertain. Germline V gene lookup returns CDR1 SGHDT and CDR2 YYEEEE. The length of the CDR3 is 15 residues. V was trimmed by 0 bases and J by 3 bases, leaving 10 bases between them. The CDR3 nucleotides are TGTGCCAGCAGCTTGGGCAGGAGTTACTACAATGAGCAGTTCTTC. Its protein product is CASSLGRSYYNEQFF.

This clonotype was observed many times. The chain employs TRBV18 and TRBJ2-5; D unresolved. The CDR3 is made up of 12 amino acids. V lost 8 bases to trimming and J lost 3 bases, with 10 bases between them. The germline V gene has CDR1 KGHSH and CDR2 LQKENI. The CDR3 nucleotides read TGTGCCAGCAGCCCAAGGGAAGAGACCCAGTACTTC. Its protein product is CASSPREETQYF.

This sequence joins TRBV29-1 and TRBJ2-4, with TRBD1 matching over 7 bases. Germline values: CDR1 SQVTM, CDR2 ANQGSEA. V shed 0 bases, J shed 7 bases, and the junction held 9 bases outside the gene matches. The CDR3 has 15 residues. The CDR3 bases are TGCAGCGTTGAAGAGCTACAGGGGATTAGGAACATTCAGTACTTC. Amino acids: CSVEELQGIRNIQYF.

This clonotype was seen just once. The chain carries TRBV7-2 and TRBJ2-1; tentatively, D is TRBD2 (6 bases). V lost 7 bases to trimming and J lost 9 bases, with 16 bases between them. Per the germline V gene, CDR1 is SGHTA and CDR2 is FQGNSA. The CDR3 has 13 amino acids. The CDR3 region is CASTRGGAGEQFF. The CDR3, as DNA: TGTGCCAGCACCCGTGGCGGGGCGGGTGAGCAGTTCTTC. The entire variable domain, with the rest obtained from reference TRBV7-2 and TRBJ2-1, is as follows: GAGVSQSPSNKVTEKGKDVELRCDPISGHTALYWYRQSLGQGLEFLIYFQGNSAPDKSGLPSDRFSAERTGGSVSTLTIQRTQQEDSAVYLCASTRGGAGEQFFGPGTRLTVL.

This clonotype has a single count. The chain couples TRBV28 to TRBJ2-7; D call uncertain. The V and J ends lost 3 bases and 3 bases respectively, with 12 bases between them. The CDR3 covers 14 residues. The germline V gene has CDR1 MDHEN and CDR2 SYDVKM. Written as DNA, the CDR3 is TGTGCCAGCAGTTTTGGCACAATTTACTACGAGCAGTACTTC. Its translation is CASSFGTIYYEQYF.

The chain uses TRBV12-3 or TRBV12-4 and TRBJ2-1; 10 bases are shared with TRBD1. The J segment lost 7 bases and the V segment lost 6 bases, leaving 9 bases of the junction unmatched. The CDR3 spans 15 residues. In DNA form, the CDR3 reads TGTGCCAGCAGCGCTGACAGGGGGCGATTTAATGAGCAGTTCTTC. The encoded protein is CASSADRGRFNEQFF.

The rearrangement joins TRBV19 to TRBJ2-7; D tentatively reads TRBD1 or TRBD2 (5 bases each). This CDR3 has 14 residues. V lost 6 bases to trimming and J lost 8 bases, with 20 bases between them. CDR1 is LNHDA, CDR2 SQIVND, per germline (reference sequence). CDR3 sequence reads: CASSDTGRLGQQYF. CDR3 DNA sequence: TGTGCCAGTAGCGATACGGGACGTCTAGGACAGCAGTACTTC.

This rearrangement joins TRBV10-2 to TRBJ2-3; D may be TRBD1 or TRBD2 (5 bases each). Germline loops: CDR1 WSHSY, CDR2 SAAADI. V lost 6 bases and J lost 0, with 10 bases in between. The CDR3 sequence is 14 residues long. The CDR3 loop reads CASRRGVSTDTQYF. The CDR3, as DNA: TGCGCCAGCAGGAGGGGAGTAAGCACAGATACGCAGTATTTT.

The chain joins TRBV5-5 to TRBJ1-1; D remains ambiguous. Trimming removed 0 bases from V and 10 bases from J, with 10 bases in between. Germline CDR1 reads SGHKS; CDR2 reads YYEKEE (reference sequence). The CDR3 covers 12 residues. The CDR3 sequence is CASSLDVKGAFF. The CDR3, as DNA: TGTGCCAGCAGCTTGGACGTTAAAGGAGCTTTCTTT.

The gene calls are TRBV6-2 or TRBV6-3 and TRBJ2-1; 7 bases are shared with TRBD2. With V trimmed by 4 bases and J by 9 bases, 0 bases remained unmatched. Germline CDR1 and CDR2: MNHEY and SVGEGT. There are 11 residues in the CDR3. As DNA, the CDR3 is TGTGCCAGCAGTTGGGGGGGTGAGCAGTTCTTC. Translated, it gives CASSWGGEQFF.

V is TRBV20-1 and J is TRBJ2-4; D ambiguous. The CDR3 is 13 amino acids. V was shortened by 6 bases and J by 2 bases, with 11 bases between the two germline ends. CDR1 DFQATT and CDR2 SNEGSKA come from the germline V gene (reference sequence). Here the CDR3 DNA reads TGCAGTGCCTGGGGAACCTCCAAAAACATTCAGTACTTC. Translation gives CSAWGTSKNIQYF.

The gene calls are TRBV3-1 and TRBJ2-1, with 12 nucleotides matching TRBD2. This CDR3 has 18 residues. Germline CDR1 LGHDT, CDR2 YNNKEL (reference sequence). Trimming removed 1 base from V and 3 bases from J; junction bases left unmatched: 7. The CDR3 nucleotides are TGTGCCAGCAGCCAAGGGCGTTCGGGACTAGCGGGCTACAATGAGCAGTTCTTC. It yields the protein CASSQGRSGLAGYNEQFF.

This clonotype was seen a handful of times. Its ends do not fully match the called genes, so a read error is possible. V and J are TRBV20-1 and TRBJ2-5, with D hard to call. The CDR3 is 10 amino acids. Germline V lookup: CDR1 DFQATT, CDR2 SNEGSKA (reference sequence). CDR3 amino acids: CSALQKTQYF. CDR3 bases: TGCAGTGCCCTCCAAAAGACCCAGTACTTC.

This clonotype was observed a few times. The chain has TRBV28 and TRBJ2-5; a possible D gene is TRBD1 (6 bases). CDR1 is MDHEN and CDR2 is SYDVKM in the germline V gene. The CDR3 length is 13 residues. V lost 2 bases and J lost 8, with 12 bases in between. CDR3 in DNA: TGTGCCAGCAGTTTAGGGGGCCCCCGCACCCAGTACTTC. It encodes CASSLGGPRTQYF.

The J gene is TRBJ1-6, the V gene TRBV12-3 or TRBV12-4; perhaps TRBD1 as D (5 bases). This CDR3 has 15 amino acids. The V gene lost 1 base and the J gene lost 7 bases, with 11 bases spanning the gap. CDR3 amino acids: CASSLGQNMNSPLHF. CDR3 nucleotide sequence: TGTGCCAGCAGTTTAGGACAGAATATGAATTCACCCCTCCACTTT.

CDR3 residues: CASKGPGWNSPLHF. As DNA, the CDR3 is TGTGCCAGCAAGGGGCCAGGCTGGAATTCACCCCTCCACTTT. The chain links TRBV27 to TRBJ1-6; D perhaps matches TRBD1 (5 bases). Germline V CDR1 and CDR2: MNHEY, SMNVEV (reference sequence). The CDR3 is 14 residues long. V lost 7 bases to trimming and J lost 7 bases, with 14 bases between them.

The DNA of the CDR3 is TGTGCCAGCCAAAGGAGGGAGACAGGGGCCTACGAGCAGTACTTC. Encoded protein: CASQRRETGAYEQYF. The genes are TRBV6-1 and TRBJ2-7; 8 bases line up with TRBD1. The germline V gene encodes CDR1 MNHNS and CDR2 SASEGT. With 8 bases clipped from V and 2 bases from J, the junction kept 11 bases outside the gene matches. This CDR3 contains 15 residues.

This CDR3 reads CASKGTSGRETQYF. CDR3 nucleotides: TGCGCCAGCAAGGGGACTAGTGGGCGAGAGACCCAGTACTTC. The genes are TRBV5-1 and TRBJ2-5; 8 bases align to TRBD2. J lost 4 bases, V lost 6 bases, and 8 bases had no gene match. Germline V lookup: CDR1 SGHRS, CDR2 YFSETQ. The CDR3 runs to 14 residues.

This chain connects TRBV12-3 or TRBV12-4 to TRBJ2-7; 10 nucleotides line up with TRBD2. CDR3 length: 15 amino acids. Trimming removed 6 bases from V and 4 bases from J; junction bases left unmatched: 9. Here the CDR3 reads CASRPRLAGVYEQYF. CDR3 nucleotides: TGTGCCAGCAGGCCACGCCTAGCGGGGGTATACGAGCAGTACTTC.

In nucleotides, the CDR3 is TGTGCCAGCAAAACCGGGACAGGGATTCAGTACCGCGACACCGGGGAGCTGTTTTTT. Translated: CASKTGTGIQYRDTGELFF. This sequence joins TRBV6-2 or TRBV6-3 and TRBJ2-2, with 9 bases matching TRBD1. This CDR3 contains 19 residues. Losses at the gene ends were 7 bases for V and 3 bases for J; bases not matched to a gene: 18. Germline V CDR1 and CDR2: MNHEY, SVGEGT.

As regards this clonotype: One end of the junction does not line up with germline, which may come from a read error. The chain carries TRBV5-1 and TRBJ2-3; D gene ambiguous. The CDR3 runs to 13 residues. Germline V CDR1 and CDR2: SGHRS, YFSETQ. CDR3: CASSLEQGNPSNF. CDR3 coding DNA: TGCGCCAGCAGCTTGGAACAAGGGAACCCTTCGAATTTT.

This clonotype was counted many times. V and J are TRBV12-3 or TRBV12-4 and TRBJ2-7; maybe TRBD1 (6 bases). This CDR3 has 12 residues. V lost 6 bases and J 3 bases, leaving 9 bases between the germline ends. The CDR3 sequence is CASRQTGYEQYF. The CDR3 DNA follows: TGTGCCAGCAGGCAGACAGGCTACGAGCAGTACTTC.

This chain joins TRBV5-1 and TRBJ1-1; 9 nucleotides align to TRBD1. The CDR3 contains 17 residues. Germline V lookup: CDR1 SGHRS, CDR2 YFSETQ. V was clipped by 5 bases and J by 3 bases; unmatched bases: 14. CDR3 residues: CASSPQGATWGDTEAFF. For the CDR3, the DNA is TGCGCCAGCAGTCCACAGGGGGCGACGTGGGGGGACACTGAAGCTTTCTTT.

CDR3 sequence: CASSLARYRVYEQYF. The CDR3 DNA reads TGTGCCAGCAGCTTAGCTCGGTACAGGGTTTACGAGCAGTACTTC. V is TRBV11-1 and J is TRBJ2-7, with a tentative D call TRBD1 (6 bases). Germline assignment: CDR1 SGHAT and CDR2 FQDESV (reference sequence). The CDR3 consists of 15 residues. V gave up 0 bases and J gave up 4 bases, with 13 bases separating them.